This T cell receptor (beta chain) stems from a study of OX40 agonist ivuxolimab in advanced cancers. Study context: Ivuxolimab is a fully human IgG2 antibody that activates OX40 (CD134). Six ivuxolimab dose levels, 0.01 to 10 mg/kg, were given intravenously every 2 weeks. Study outcomes and limitations: Normalized T-cell clonal expansion was also low in a subset of nonresponders.

The data were produced by immunoSEQ multiplex PCR, yet TCRdb's version contains in-frame clones alone and is incomplete. This repertoire shows tens of thousands of clones, 88% found once; its top ten account for roughly 0.59%. Germline lookup yields CDR1 SGHTA and CDR2 FQGNSA. The ends were cut back, 5 bases at V and 11 bases at J, with 19 bases in the middle. This CDR3 has 14 residues. On this clone: Antigen unknown.

The TCR was taken from an adult with an advanced solid tumor such as melanoma, head and neck, liver or kidney cancer. The rearrangement uses TRBV7-2 and TRBJ1-3; D is undetermined. The sequencing used CD4+ or CD8+ T cells sorted from blood, collected in a trial of the OX40 agonist ivuxolimab. CDR3 protein: CASSPRTALGSIYF. DNA of the CDR3: TGTGCCAGCAGCCCCCGGACGGCGCTGGGTTCCATATATTTT.